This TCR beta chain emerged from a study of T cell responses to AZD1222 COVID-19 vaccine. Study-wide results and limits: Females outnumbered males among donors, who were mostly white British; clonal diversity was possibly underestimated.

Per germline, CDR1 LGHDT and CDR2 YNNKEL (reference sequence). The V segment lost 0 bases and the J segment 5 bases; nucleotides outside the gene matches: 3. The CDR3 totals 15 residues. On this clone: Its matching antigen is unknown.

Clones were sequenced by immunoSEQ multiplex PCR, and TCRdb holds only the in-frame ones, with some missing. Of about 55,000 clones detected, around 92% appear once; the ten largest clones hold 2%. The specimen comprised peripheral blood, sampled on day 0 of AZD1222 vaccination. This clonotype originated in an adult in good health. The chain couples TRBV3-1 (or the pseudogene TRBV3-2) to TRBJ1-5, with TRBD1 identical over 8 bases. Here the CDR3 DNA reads TGTGCCAGCAGCCAAGACAGGGGGCTGGATCAGCCCCAGCATTTT. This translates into CASSQDRGLDQPQHF.